A selection of T cell receptor beta chains follows, all from one sample in a study of TIL therapy for anti-PD-1-resistant metastatic lung cancer. TCRdb's copy holds only in-frame clones and misses some; the assay was immunoSEQ multiplex PCR. The data hold tens of thousands of clones, with less than 80% observed a single time. The sample was blood, taken at baseline. These receptors all stem from a woman between 25 and 80 years old with non-small cell lung cancer. The CDR3 runs from the conserved cysteine through the conserved F or W. The D gene is left open where the match is weak. Clone sizes are given selectively: once, few, many, or a class where the clone is expanded.

. | TRBJ1-5 | TRBV4-3 | . | CASSQARDQPQHF | TGCGCCAGCAGCCAAGCGAGGGATCAGCCCCAGCATTTT
. | TRBJ2-2 | TRBV5-1 | TRBD2 | CASSGGTSGGSNTGELFF | TGCGCCAGCAGCGGAGGGACTAGCGGGGGGTCGAACACCGGGGAGCTGTTTTTT
. | TRBJ2-1 | TRBV5-8 | TRBD1 | CASSWPSGTGALNEQFF | TGTGCCAGCAGCTGGCCGTCCGGGACAGGGGCCTTAAATGAGCAGTTCTTC
few | TRBJ1-4 | TRBV4-1 | . | CASSSTGLETNEKLFF | TGCGCCAGCAGCTCTACAGGGCTGGAAACTAATGAAAAACTGTTTTTT
. | TRBJ2-5 | TRBV27 | . | CASSLSATRVMAETQYF | TGTGCCAGCAGTTTATCGGCTACCCGGGTCATGGCGGAGACCCAGTACTTC
. | TRBJ1-2 | TRBV6-5 | . | CASSYSRQAGSGYTF | TGTGCCAGCAGTTACTCCAGACAGGCAGGCAGTGGCTACACCTTC
. | TRBJ2-7 | TRBV7-2 | . | CASSLKRWAFF | TGTGCCAGCAGCTTAAAGAGGTGGGCCTTCTTC
. | TRBJ1-2 | TRBV5-1 | . | CASSLVTITGANYGYTF | TGCGCCAGCAGCTTGGTGACGATTACGGGTGCGAACTATGGCTACACCTTC
. | TRBJ1-4 | TRBV2 | . | CASSRVATNEKLFF | TGTGCCAGCTCCCGCGTGGCAACTAATGAAAAACTGTTTTTT
. | TRBJ2-1 | TRBV7-2 | . | CASSPGLSSSYNEQFF | TGTGCCAGCAGCCCCGGGCTGAGTAGCTCCTACAATGAGCAGTTCTTC
. | TRBJ2-7 | TRBV18 | TRBD1 | CASSVTGDYEQYF | TGTGCCAGCTCAGTTACAGGGGACTACGAGCAGTACTTC
. | TRBJ1-2 | TRBV19 | . | CASSPRTQFYGYTF | TGTGCCAGTAGCCCCCGGACACAATTCTATGGCTACACCTTC
. | TRBJ2-7 | TRBV2 | TRBD1 | CASRGDSYEQYF | TGTGCCAGCAGGGGGGACAGCTACGAGCAGTACTTC
. | TRBJ2-7 | TRBV5-3 | TRBD1 | CARSLPQSGTGTSYEQYF | TGTGCCAGAAGCTTGCCCCAGTCCGGGACAGGGACCTCCTACGAGCAGTACTTC
. | TRBJ2-1 | TRBV14 | TRBD2 | CASSQGNSGRASFRYEQFF | TGTGCCAGCAGCCAAGGTAATAGCGGGAGGGCCTCTTTCCGGTATGAGCAGTTCTTC
. | TRBJ2-1 | TRBV7-5 | . | CVRSLVRASGYNEQFF | TGTGTCAGAAGCTTAGTCAGGGCTAGCGGCTACAATGAGCAGTTCTTC
. | TRBJ2-3 | TRBV19 | TRBD2 | CASRLAGALTDTQYF | TGTGCCAGTAGACTAGCGGGGGCCCTCACAGATACGCAGTATTTT
. | TRBJ1-1 | TRBV18 | . | CASSPLSGDTEAFF | TGTGCCAGCTCACCGCTTTCGGGGGACACTGAAGCTTTCTTT
. | TRBJ2-3 | TRBV6-5 | TRBD1 | CASSWDRGQPQYF | TGTGCCAGCAGTTGGGACAGGGGGCAGCCCCAGTATTTT
. | TRBJ2-3 | TRBV9 | . | CASSAFGWDLQDTQYF | TGTGCCAGCAGCGCATTCGGATGGGACCTACAAGATACGCAGTATTTT
. | TRBJ2-2 | TRBV18 | . | CASSGTGYTGELFF | TGTGCCAGCTCAGGAACAGGGTACACCGGGGAGCTGTTTTTT
. | TRBJ1-6 | TRBV7-2 | . | CASSLLEGNSPLHF | TGTGCCAGCAGCTTATTGGAGGGAAATTCACCCCTCCACTTT
. | TRBJ1-2 | TRBV6-5 | TRBD1 | CASSLTGSLNYGYTF | TGTGCCAGCAGTTTGACAGGGAGCTTGAACTATGGCTACACCTTC
. | TRBJ1-1 | TRBV5-1 | . | CASRAGNTEAFF | TGCGCCAGCAGGGCAGGGAACACTGAAGCTTTCTTT
. | TRBJ1-5 | TRBV5-1 | . | CASSWDRGGFQPQHF | TGCGCCAGCAGCTGGGATAGGGGGGGGTTTCAGCCCCAGCATTTT
. | TRBJ1-4 | TRBV28 | . | CASGQPNEKLFF | TGTGCCAGCGGGCAGCCGAATGAAAAACTGTTTTTT
. | TRBJ1-2 | TRBV20-1 | TRBD1 | CSAITGEGYTF | TGCAGTGCTATAACAGGGGAGGGCTACACCTTC
. | TRBJ2-6 | TRBV6-6 | . | CAAGRGSSGANVLTF | TGTGCAGCCGGGCGGGGTTCCTCTGGGGCCAACGTCCTGACTTTC
few | TRBJ1-1 | TRBV5-5 | TRBD1 | CASSLVAQGDSAEAFF | TGTGCCAGCAGCTTGGTGGCCCAGGGGGATAGCGCTGAAGCTTTCTTT
once | TRBJ2-5 | TRBV30 | . | CAWKRGLSGETQYF | TGTGCCTGGAAGCGAGGGTTATCGGGAGAGACCCAGTACTTC
. | TRBJ2-5 | TRBV19 | . | CASSIYGGDQETQYF | TGTGCCAGTAGTATATACGGGGGAGATCAAGAGACCCAGTACTTC
once | TRBJ1-1 | TRBV18 | . | CASSPSGSTEAFF | TGTGCCAGCTCACCATCGGGGAGCACTGAAGCTTTCTTT
few | TRBJ2-1 | TRBV28 | . | CASSLFKGSSNNEQFF | TGTGCCAGCAGTTTATTCAAGGGGTCGAGCAACAATGAGCAGTTCTTC
. | TRBJ1-1 | TRBV5-6 | TRBD1 | CASSFPGQGFTEAFF | TGTGCCAGCAGCTTCCCGGGACAGGGATTCACTGAAGCTTTCTTT
. | TRBJ1-2 | TRBV19 | . | CASSITNSAYGYTF | TGTGCCAGTAGTATAACTAACAGTGCCTATGGCTACACCTTC